This is a list of T cell receptor beta chains from one sample in a study of shared clonotypes between healthy human individuals. Clones were read by immunoSEQ multiplex PCR, and TCRdb kept only the in-frame ones, dropping some. This repertoire shows about 800,000 clones, 90% to 97% found once; its top ten account for about 0.25%. Sequenced input: naive CD8+ T cells sorted from blood. These receptors were taken from a young man in good health. CDR3s include the opening cysteine and the closing phenylalanine or tryptophan. D genes are given only for firm matches. A row's size may be missing; if present it is once, few, many or a size class.

d_call	clone_size	v_call	j_call	cdr3_nt	cdr3_aa
.	.	TRBV25-1	TRBJ1-2	TGTGCCAGCAGTGACCCGCAGGCCTTTTACACCTTC	CASSDPQAFYTF
TRBD2	.	TRBV7-9	TRBJ2-7	TGTGCCAGCAGTAACGGACTAGCGGGCTACGAGCAGTACTTC	CASSNGLAGYEQYF
.	.	TRBV9	TRBJ1-2	TGTGCCAGCTACTTACAGGGTTATGGCTACACCTTC	CASYLQGYGYTF
TRBD1	once	TRBV6-6	TRBJ1-2	TGTGCCAGCAGTTACTTAGGGACAGGGGAAGGCTACACCTTC	CASSYLGTGEGYTF
.	.	TRBV9	TRBJ1-2	TGTGCCAGCAGCGTAGTTGGTACAGGGCAGTACTATGGCTACACCTTC	CASSVVGTGQYYGYTF
.	.	TRBV7-2	TRBJ2-7	TGTGCCAGCAGCTTAGCGGGCCAGGGACCCTACGAGCAGTACTTC	CASSLAGQGPYEQYF
.	.	TRBV5-4	TRBJ1-2	TGTGCCAGCAGCCCGGGTCCTATGGGCTATGGCTACACCTTC	CASSPGPMGYGYTF
TRBD2	.	TRBV5-4	TRBJ2-7	TGTGCCAGCGAGGTAGCGGGCGCGCAGTACTTC	CASEVAGAQYF
TRBD1	.	TRBV27	TRBJ1-2	TGTGCCAGCAGTTTCTCGACAGGGACTCACTATGGCTACACCTTC	CASSFSTGTHYGYTF
TRBD2	.	TRBV29-1	TRBJ2-1	TGCAGCGTATTAGGGACTAGCGGAACGTCCTACAATGAGCAGTTCTTC	CSVLGTSGTSYNEQFF
.	.	TRBV9	TRBJ1-1	TGTGCCAGCAGCGTAGCGTGGGTAGCTTTCTTT	CASSVAWVAFF
.	once	TRBV6-1	TRBJ1-1	TGTGCCAGCAGTGACTTTGGAGGGACTGAAGCTTTCTTT	CASSDFGGTEAFF
.	.	TRBV6-5	TRBJ2-7	TGTGCCAGCAGTTACTCCAGCTCCTACGAGCAGTACTTC	CASSYSSSYEQYF
TRBD1	once	TRBV5-6	TRBJ2-1	TGTGCCAGCAGTTACGGGACAGGTAACTATGAGCAGTTCTTC	CASSYGTGNYEQFF
TRBD2	.	TRBV29-1	TRBJ2-1	TGCAGCGTTGAAGTAGCGGGAGGGGACAATGAGCAGTTCTTC	CSVEVAGGDNEQFF
.	once	TRBV29-1	TRBJ2-2	TGCAGCGTTGAATCGCCACGGGACTCGAACACCGGGGAGCTGTTTTTT	CSVESPRDSNTGELFF
.	.	TRBV10-3	TRBJ2-7	TGTGCCACAGGGCCCCGTGGCATGAACAGGTACGAGCAGTACTTC	CATGPRGMNRYEQYF
TRBD1	.	TRBV11-2	TRBJ2-7	TGTGCCAGCAGCGTACCTACCAAAGACAGGGGCTACGAGCAGTACTTC	CASSVPTKDRGYEQYF
TRBD1	.	TRBV15	TRBJ2-2	TGTGCCACCAGCAGAGCCGGGACAGGGGACACCGGGGAGCTGTTTTTT	CATSRAGTGDTGELFF
.	.	TRBV4-1	TRBJ2-1	TGCGCCAGCAGCCAAGGGAATGAGCAGTTCTTC	CASSQGNEQFF
.	.	TRBV2	TRBJ2-2	TGTGCCAGCAGTCTGGGCAGGGGGAACACCGGGGAGCTGTTTTTT	CASSLGRGNTGELFF
TRBD2	.	TRBV27	TRBJ2-1	TGTGCCAGCGGCGGGACTAGCGTCAATGAGCAGTTCTTC	CASGGTSVNEQFF
.	.	TRBV6-6	TRBJ2-6	TGTGCCAGCAGCCAGAGGGGGTTAGGGGCCAACGTCCTGACTTTC	CASSQRGLGANVLTF
TRBD2	.	TRBV29-1	TRBJ2-7	TGCAGCGTCGCGGGAGACCACTACGAGCAGTACTTC	CSVAGDHYEQYF
TRBD1	.	TRBV30	TRBJ2-7	TGTGCCTTCGACAGGGCGGGCTACGAGCAGTACTTC	CAFDRAGYEQYF
TRBD2	.	TRBV19	TRBJ2-1	TGTGCCAGTAGTCTGTATTTGGGAGGGTTTAATGAGCAGTTCTTC	CASSLYLGGFNEQFF
TRBD2	.	TRBV27	TRBJ2-2	TGTGCCAGCAGTTCACTAGCGGGAGTCGTTGATTATTTGACCGGGGAGCTGTTTTTT	CASSSLAGVVDYLTGELFF
.	.	TRBV2	TRBJ1-5	TGTGCCAGCAGTAAAAGTTGGGAGGGACAACTCGACAATCAGCCCCAGCATTTT	CASSKSWEGQLDNQPQHF
.	once	TRBV9	TRBJ2-2	TGTGCCAGCAGAGGGTCGGATGGGGCCGGGGAGCTGTTTTTT	CASRGSDGAGELFF
.	.	TRBV6-1	TRBJ2-7	TGTGCCAGCAGTAGCCGGGCCTCTTACTACGAGCAGTACTTC	CASSSRASYYEQYF
.	.	TRBV7-9	TRBJ2-1	TGTGCCAGCAGCTTCATGGTAAATGAGCAGTTCTTC	CASSFMVNEQFF
TRBD1	.	TRBV6-1	TRBJ1-4	TGTGCCAGCAAGTTGAGGGGGCTCGAAAAACTGTTTTTT	CASKLRGLEKLFF
.	.	TRBV9	TRBJ2-6	TGTGCCTCAGGGGCCAACGTCCTGACTTTC	CASGANVLTF
TRBD1	.	TRBV9	TRBJ2-7	TGTGCCAGCAGCGTAGAGGGGACAGCTAATTCCGAGCAGTACTTC	CASSVEGTANSEQYF
.	.	TRBV27	TRBJ2-7	TGTGCCAGCAGTTTAGGACGGAAGGGCTACGAGCAGTACTTC	CASSLGRKGYEQYF
TRBD2	.	TRBV9	TRBJ2-1	TGTGCCAGCAACACCGGGACTAGCAGTTACAATGAGCAGTTCTTC	CASNTGTSSYNEQFF
.	.	TRBV9	TRBJ2-1	TGTGCCAGCAGCCCGTTTGTGAGCGGCTACAATGAGCAGTTCTTC	CASSPFVSGYNEQFF
TRBD1	.	TRBV6-1	TRBJ2-1	TGTGCCAGCAGTGAAGTAGGGGGCTTTGGCAATGAGCAGTTCTTC	CASSEVGGFGNEQFF
.	.	TRBV7-6	TRBJ1-4	TGTGCCAGCAGCCCTGGGATATTAATCGCAACTAATGAAAAACTGTTTTTT	CASSPGILIATNEKLFF
.	.	TRBV6-1	TRBJ1-2	TGTGCCAGCTTAGGACAGCCTAACTATGGCTACACCTTC	CASLGQPNYGYTF
.	.	TRBV28	TRBJ2-7	TGTGCCAGCAGTGAGTGGGACCGGGGCGAGCAGTACTTC	CASSEWDRGEQYF
TRBD2	.	TRBV5-6	TRBJ2-7	TGTGCCAGCAGCTTGGTAGCGGGAGAGGTCGAGCAGTACTTC	CASSLVAGEVEQYF
.	.	TRBV4-1	TRBJ2-7	TGCGCCAGCAGCCTCCGGGACATGATCTACGAGCAGTACTTC	CASSLRDMIYEQYF
.	.	TRBV7-8	TRBJ2-7	TGTGCCAGCAGCTCAAGCGGGTCTTCCTACGAGCAGTACTTC	CASSSSGSSYEQYF
TRBD1	.	TRBV7-8	TRBJ2-3	TGTGCCAGCAGCGACCCCGACAGGGGGGTGGCAGATACGCAGTATTTT	CASSDPDRGVADTQYF
TRBD2	.	TRBV27	TRBJ2-7	TGTGCCAGCAGTCCGCCGGGGGGCTACGAGCAGTACTTC	CASSPPGGYEQYF
TRBD1	.	TRBV5-1	TRBJ2-7	TGCGCCAGCAGCAACGGACAGGGAACGTCCGGGTACGAGCAGTACTTC	CASSNGQGTSGYEQYF
.	.	TRBV2	TRBJ2-7	TGTGCCAGCCTCGGTCAGGGGACCTACGAGCAGTACTTC	CASLGQGTYEQYF
TRBD2	.	TRBV28	TRBJ2-7	TGTGCCAGCAGTTTCGCCACTAGCGGGAGGACCTACGAGCAGTACTTC	CASSFATSGRTYEQYF
.	.	TRBV9	TRBJ1-2	TGTGCCAGCACTCTTTCGGATGGGGGTTATGGCTACACCTTC	CASTLSDGGYGYTF
TRBD1	.	TRBV5-1	TRBJ2-7	TGCGCCAGCAGCTGGGACAGAAGGACCTACGAGCAGTACTTC	CASSWDRRTYEQYF
TRBD2	.	TRBV7-9	TRBJ2-5	TGTGCCAGCAGCCGTCGGCGGGAGGGCCTGACCCAGTACTTC	CASSRRREGLTQYF
.	.	TRBV9	TRBJ2-7	TGTGCCAGCAGCACCGGGAGCGGATTCTCCTACGAGCAGTACTTC	CASSTGSGFSYEQYF
.	.	TRBV7-9	TRBJ1-1	TGTGCCAGCAGCTGGGGGGAGGGCACTGAAGCTTTCTTT	CASSWGEGTEAFF